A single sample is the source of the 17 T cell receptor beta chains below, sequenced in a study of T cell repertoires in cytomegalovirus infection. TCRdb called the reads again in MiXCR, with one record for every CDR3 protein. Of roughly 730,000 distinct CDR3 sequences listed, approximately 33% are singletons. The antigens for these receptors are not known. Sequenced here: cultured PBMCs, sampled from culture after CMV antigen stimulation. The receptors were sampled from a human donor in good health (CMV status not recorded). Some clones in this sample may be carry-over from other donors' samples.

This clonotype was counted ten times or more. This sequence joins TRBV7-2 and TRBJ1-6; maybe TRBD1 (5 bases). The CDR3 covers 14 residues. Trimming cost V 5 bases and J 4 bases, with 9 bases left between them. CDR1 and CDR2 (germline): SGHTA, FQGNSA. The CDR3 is CASSITGYNSPLHF. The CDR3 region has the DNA TGTGCCAGCAGCATTACAGGTTATAATTCACCCCTCCACTTT.

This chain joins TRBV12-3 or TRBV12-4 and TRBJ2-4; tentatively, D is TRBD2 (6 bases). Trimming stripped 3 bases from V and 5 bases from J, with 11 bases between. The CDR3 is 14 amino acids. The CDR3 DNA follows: TGTGCCAGCAGTTTCCGGGAGCCCCAAAACATTCAGTACTTC. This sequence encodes CASSFREPQNIQYF.

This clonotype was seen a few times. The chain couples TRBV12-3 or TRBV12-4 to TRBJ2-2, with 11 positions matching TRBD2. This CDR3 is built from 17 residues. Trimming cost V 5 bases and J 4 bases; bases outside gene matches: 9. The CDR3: CASSIRTSGSRTGELFF. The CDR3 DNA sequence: TGTGCCAGCAGTATACGGACTAGCGGGTCACGCACCGGGGAGCTGTTTTTT.

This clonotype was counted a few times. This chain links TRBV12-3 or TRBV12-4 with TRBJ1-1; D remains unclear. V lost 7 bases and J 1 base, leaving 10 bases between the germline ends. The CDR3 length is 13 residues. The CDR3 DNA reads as TGTGCCAGCACCTTCGGACGGAACACTGAAGCTTTCTTT. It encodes CASTFGRNTEAFF.

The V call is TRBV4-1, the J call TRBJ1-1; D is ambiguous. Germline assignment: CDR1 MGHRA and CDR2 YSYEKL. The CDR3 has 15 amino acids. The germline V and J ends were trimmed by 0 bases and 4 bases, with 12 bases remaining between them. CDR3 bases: TGCGCCAGCAGCCAAGATGTAAGCCCTGGCACTGAAGCTTTCTTT. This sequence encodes CASSQDVSPGTEAFF.

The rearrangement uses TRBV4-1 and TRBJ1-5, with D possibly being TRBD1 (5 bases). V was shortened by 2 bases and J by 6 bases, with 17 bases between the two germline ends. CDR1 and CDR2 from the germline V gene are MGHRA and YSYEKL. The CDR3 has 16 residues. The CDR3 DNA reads TGCGCCAGCAGCCAATGGAGAGACGGCGGGGCTCAGCCCCAGCATTTT. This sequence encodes CASSQWRDGGAQPQHF.

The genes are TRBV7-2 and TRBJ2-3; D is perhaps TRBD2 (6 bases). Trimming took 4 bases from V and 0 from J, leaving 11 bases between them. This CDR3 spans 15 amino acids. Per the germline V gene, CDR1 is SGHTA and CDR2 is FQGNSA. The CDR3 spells CASSSRRASTDTQYF. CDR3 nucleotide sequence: TGTGCCAGCAGCTCCAGGAGGGCCAGCACAGATACGCAGTATTTT.

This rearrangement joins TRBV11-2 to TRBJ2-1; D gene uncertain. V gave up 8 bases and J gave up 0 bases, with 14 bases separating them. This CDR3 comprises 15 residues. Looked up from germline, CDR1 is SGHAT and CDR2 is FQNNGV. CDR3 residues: CASAEAQNSYNEQFF. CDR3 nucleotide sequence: TGTGCCAGCGCCGAGGCTCAAAACTCCTACAATGAGCAGTTCTTC.

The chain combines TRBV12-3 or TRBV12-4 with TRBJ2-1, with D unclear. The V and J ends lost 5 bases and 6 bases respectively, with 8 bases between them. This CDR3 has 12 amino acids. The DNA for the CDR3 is TGTGCCAGCAGTCCGAATTTCAATGAGCAGTTCTTC. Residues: CASSPNFNEQFF.

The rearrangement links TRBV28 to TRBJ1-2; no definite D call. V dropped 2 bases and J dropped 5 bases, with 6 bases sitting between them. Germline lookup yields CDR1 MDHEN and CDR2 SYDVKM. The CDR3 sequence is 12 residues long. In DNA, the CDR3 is TGTGCCAGCAGTTTAAGCCTATATGGCTACACCTTC. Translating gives CASSLSLYGYTF.

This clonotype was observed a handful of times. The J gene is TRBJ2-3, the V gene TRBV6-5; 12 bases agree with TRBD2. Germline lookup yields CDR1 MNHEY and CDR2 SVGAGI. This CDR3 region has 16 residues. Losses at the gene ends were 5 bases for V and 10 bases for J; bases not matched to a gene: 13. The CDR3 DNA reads TGTGCCAGCAGTCCTTCTAGCGGGGGGGTACCTAAGGCGCAGTATTTT. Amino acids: CASSPSSGGVPKAQYF.

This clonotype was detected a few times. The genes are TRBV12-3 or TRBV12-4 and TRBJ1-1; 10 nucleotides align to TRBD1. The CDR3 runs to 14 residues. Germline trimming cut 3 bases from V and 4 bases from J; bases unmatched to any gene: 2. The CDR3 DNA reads TGTGCCAGCAGTTTGACAGGGGGCTTCACTGAAGCTTTCTTT. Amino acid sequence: CASSLTGGFTEAFF.

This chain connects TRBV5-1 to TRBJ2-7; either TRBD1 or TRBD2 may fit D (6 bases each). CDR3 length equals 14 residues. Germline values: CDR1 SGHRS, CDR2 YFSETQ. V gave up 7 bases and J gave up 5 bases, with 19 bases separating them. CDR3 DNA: TGCGCCAGCCCAAGGTGTCGGGGGCCTGACGAGCAGTACTTC. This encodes CASPRCRGPDEQYF.

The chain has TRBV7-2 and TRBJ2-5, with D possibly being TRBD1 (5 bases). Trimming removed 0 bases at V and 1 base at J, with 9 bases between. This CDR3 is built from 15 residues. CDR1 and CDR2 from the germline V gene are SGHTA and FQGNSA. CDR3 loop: CASSLALGPQETQYF. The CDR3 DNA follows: TGTGCCAGCAGCTTAGCCTTGGGGCCCCAAGAGACCCAGTACTTC.

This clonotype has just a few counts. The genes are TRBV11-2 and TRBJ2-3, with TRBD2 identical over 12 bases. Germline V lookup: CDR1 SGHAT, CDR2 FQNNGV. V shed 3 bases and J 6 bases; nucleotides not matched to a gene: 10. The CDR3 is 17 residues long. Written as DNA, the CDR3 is TGTGCCAGCAGCTTTCGCGCCGGACTAGCGGGAACGGATACGCAGTATTTT. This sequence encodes CASSFRAGLAGTDTQYF.

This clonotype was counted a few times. In DNA form, the CDR3 reads TGTGCCAGCAGCCACCCATCCTACGAGCAGTACTTC. Protein sequence: CASSHPSYEQYF. V and J are TRBV7-2 and TRBJ2-7; D remains ambiguous. Trimming left V 5 bases short and J 1 base short, with 6 bases between. The CDR3 is 12 residues long. Germline CDR1 reads SGHTA; CDR2 reads FQGNSA.

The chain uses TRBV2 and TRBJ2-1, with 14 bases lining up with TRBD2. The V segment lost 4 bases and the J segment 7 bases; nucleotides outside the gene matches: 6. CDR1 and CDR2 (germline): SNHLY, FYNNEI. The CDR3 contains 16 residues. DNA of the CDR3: TGTGCCAGCAGTGGAGAGACTAGCGGGAGGGGGAATGAGCAGTTCTTC. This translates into CASSGETSGRGNEQFF. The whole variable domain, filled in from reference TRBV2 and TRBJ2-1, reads EPEVTQTPSHQVTQMGQEVILRCVPISNHLYFYWYRQILGQKVEFLVSFYNNEISEKSEIFDDQFSVERPDGSNFTLKIRSTKLEDSAMYFCASSGETSGRGNEQFFGPGTRLTVL.